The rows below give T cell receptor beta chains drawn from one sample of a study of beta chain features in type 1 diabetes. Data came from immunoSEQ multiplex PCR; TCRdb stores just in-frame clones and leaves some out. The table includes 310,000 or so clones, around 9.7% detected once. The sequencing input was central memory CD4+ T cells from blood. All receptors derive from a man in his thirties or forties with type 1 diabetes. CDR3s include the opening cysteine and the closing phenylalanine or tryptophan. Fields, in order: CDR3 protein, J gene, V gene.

cdr3_aa: CASSLGADTQYF
j_call: TRBJ2-3
v_call: TRBV5-6

cdr3_aa: CASSPGQASTDTQYF
j_call: TRBJ2-3
v_call: TRBV18

cdr3_aa: CASSAHVFQETQYF
j_call: TRBJ2-5
v_call: TRBV9

cdr3_aa: CASSSPGANVLTF
j_call: TRBJ2-6
v_call: TRBV7-2

cdr3_aa: CASNLNGQGETQYF
j_call: TRBJ2-5
v_call: TRBV6-5

cdr3_aa: CASSWAENTEAFF
j_call: TRBJ1-1
v_call: TRBV27

cdr3_aa: CASRDTNTDTQYF
j_call: TRBJ2-3
v_call: TRBV9

cdr3_aa: CASSPTGRRPDTQYF
j_call: TRBJ2-3
v_call: TRBV18

cdr3_aa: CASSWRTGATEAFF
j_call: TRBJ1-1
v_call: TRBV5-1

cdr3_aa: CASSLPAGANVLTF
j_call: TRBJ2-6
v_call: TRBV19

cdr3_aa: CASSDLQGARNIQYF
j_call: TRBJ2-4
v_call: TRBV25-1

cdr3_aa: CASSLAVRAQETQYF
j_call: TRBJ2-5
v_call: TRBV5-6

cdr3_aa: CASSGITIAKNIQYF
j_call: TRBJ2-4
v_call: TRBV28

cdr3_aa: CASSLTGADRAEAFF
j_call: TRBJ1-1
v_call: TRBV18

cdr3_aa: CASSQDQTSRVGTQYF
j_call: TRBJ2-5
v_call: TRBV4-1

cdr3_aa: CASKGSGDEQYF
j_call: TRBJ2-7
v_call: TRBV2

cdr3_aa: CASSYQARDTQYF
j_call: TRBJ2-3
v_call: TRBV9

cdr3_aa: CAWRVGDRAGADTQYF
j_call: TRBJ2-3
v_call: TRBV30

cdr3_aa: CASSEWMSTDTQYF
j_call: TRBJ2-3
v_call: TRBV2

cdr3_aa: CASSHADWGTEAFF
j_call: TRBJ1-1
v_call: TRBV4-1

cdr3_aa: CASSSLAGKSGAQYF
j_call: TRBJ2-3
v_call: TRBV11-2

cdr3_aa: CASSSHRAEQYF
j_call: TRBJ2-7
v_call: TRBV7-2

cdr3_aa: CSVDGGEETQYF
j_call: TRBJ2-5
v_call: TRBV29-1

cdr3_aa: CASSGTELNQPQHF
j_call: TRBJ1-5
v_call: TRBV6-1

cdr3_aa: CASSQSGSTNTGELFF
j_call: TRBJ2-2
v_call: TRBV2

cdr3_aa: CSVATGGADTQYF
j_call: TRBJ2-3
v_call: TRBV29-1

cdr3_aa: CASSLALTGTDTQYF
j_call: TRBJ2-3
v_call: TRBV7-9

cdr3_aa: CASSYSGGGAPDTQYF
j_call: TRBJ2-3
v_call: TRBV6-5

cdr3_aa: CASSLFRGPSEGYTF
j_call: TRBJ1-2
v_call: TRBV7-2

cdr3_aa: CASSTDGSGANVLTF
j_call: TRBJ2-6
v_call: TRBV19

cdr3_aa: CASSPTGAGETQYF
j_call: TRBJ2-5
v_call: TRBV7-2

cdr3_aa: CASSSWIADTQYF
j_call: TRBJ2-3
v_call: TRBV7-2

cdr3_aa: CASSEQGRSPLHF
j_call: TRBJ1-6
v_call: TRBV10-2

cdr3_aa: CASNLGLANQETQYF
j_call: TRBJ2-5
v_call: TRBV28

cdr3_aa: CASSQEGTTEAFF
j_call: TRBJ1-1
v_call: TRBV7-2

cdr3_aa: CAWSVGTGIYEQYF
j_call: TRBJ2-7
v_call: TRBV30

cdr3_aa: CASSRHGQGEKLFF
j_call: TRBJ1-4
v_call: TRBV6-5

cdr3_aa: CASRQGRGNEQFF
j_call: TRBJ2-1
v_call: TRBV21-1

cdr3_aa: CASSQDLGDQPQHF
j_call: TRBJ1-5
v_call: TRBV4-3

cdr3_aa: CASRLLGEAGELFF
j_call: TRBJ2-2
v_call: TRBV10-2

cdr3_aa: CASTRKGTEAFF
j_call: TRBJ1-1
v_call: TRBV6-6

cdr3_aa: CASSLDPSGGGNEQFF
j_call: TRBJ2-1
v_call: TRBV5-1

cdr3_aa: CASLTGLAGGNEQFF
j_call: TRBJ2-1
v_call: TRBV6-5

cdr3_aa: CASSPTGYRGYTF
j_call: TRBJ1-2
v_call: TRBV27

cdr3_aa: CAWSGTGIYQPQHF
j_call: TRBJ1-5
v_call: TRBV30

cdr3_aa: CASSLASLSYGYTF
j_call: TRBJ1-2
v_call: TRBV7-9

cdr3_aa: CASSEGTSVLETQYF
j_call: TRBJ2-5
v_call: TRBV5-1

cdr3_aa: CASSLDDRGNTEAFF
j_call: TRBJ1-1
v_call: TRBV7-2

cdr3_aa: CASSLAASGGSDTQYF
j_call: TRBJ2-3
v_call: TRBV5-1